These 13 T cell receptor beta chains came from one sample sequenced in a study of T cell changes during pregnancy in multiple sclerosis. Measured with immunoSEQ multiplex PCR; TCRdb has only the in-frame clones, and not every one. The sample records 33,000 or so clones, about 89% being singletons. The sample in question was CD8+ T cells from peripheral blood mononuclear cells, obtained in the second trimester of pregnancy. These receptors came from a female donor with multiple sclerosis, enrolled in a pregnancy study.

The chain couples TRBV4-1 to TRBJ1-1; D is unclear. Germline assignment: CDR1 MGHRA and CDR2 YSYEKL. The V end was cut by 0 bases, the J end by 0 bases, with 8 bases between. This CDR3 region has 15 residues. The CDR3 DNA reads as TGCGCCAGCAGCCAAGAAACAGACCTGAACACTGAAGCTTTCTTT. Its translation is CASSQETDLNTEAFF.

This clone appeared once. J is TRBJ2-1 and V is TRBV7-6, with 9 bases fitting TRBD1. Germline CDR1 and CDR2: SGHVS and FNYEAQ. Unmatched junction bases numbered 0, after V lost 4 bases and J lost 5 bases. This CDR3 is 13 amino acids long. CDR3 amino acids: CASSWDRDNEQFF. As DNA, the CDR3 is TGTGCCAGCAGCTGGGACAGGGACAATGAGCAGTTCTTC.

This clone was counted between two and nine times. V usage is TRBV4-1 and J usage is TRBJ2-4; 8 bases fit TRBD2. In germline, CDR1 is MGHRA, CDR2 YSYEKL. The CDR3 contains 15 residues. V shed 2 bases and J 6 bases; nucleotides not matched to a gene: 6. CDR3 in amino acids: CASSQFLTSGNIQYF. CDR3 DNA: TGCGCCAGCAGCCAATTTCTTACTAGCGGAAACATTCAGTACTTC.

This rearrangement joins TRBV7-6 to TRBJ2-3; weak D call: TRBD1 (6 bases). The CDR3 is made up of 13 amino acids. The V gene lost 10 bases and the J gene lost 1 base, with 12 bases spanning the gap. Looked up from germline, CDR1 is SGHVS and CDR2 is FNYEAQ. The CDR3 loop reads CANHRDRTDTQYF. DNA of the CDR3: TGTGCCAATCACAGGGATCGCACAGATACGCAGTATTTT. Drawing the rest from reference TRBV7-6 and TRBJ2-3, the complete variable domain is GAGVSQSPRYKVTKRGQDVALRCDPISGHVSLYWYRQALGQGPEFLTYFNYEAQQDKSGLPNDRFSAERPEGSISTLTIQRTEQRDSAMYRCANHRDRTDTQYFGPGTRLTVL.

The chain joins TRBV9 to TRBJ2-3, with 15 bases identical to TRBD2. V lost 3 bases, J lost 5 bases, and 4 bases stayed unmatched. CDR1 is SGDLS and CDR2 is YYNGEE in the germline V gene. CDR3 size: 16 residues. In DNA form, the CDR3 reads TGTGCCAGCAGCGGCGGGACTAGCGGGAGGCTAGATACGCAGTATTTT. The encoded protein is CASSGGTSGRLDTQYF.

The V gene is TRBV6-6, the J gene TRBJ2-1; 8 bases match TRBD2. V lost 2 bases and J lost 9; bases outside the gene matches: 9. Germline loops: CDR1 MNHNY, CDR2 SVGAGI (reference sequence). The CDR3 covers 15 residues. The CDR3 protein is CASSYVAGLIGEQFF. The CDR3 nucleotides read TGTGCCAGCAGTTACGTAGCGGGACTCATTGGTGAGCAGTTCTTC.

This sequence joins TRBV6-1 and TRBJ2-1; TRBD2 matches 7 bases. V shed 4 bases, J shed 4 bases, and the junction held 7 bases outside the gene matches. Germline assignment: CDR1 MNHNS and CDR2 SASEGT. The CDR3 covers 15 residues. The CDR3 sequence: CASSGTREFYNEQFF. The CDR3 nucleotides read TGTGCCAGCAGTGGGACTAGGGAATTTTACAATGAGCAGTTCTTC.

This clone was seen once. The chain has TRBV5-6 and TRBJ2-7; 8 bases agree with TRBD1. From germline, CDR1 is SGHDT and CDR2 YYEEEE. Germline trimming cut 2 bases from V and 3 bases from J; bases unmatched to any gene: 4. The CDR3 spans 14 residues. In nucleotides, the CDR3 is TGTGCCAGCAGCTTCGGGACAGGAGGCTACGAGCAGTACTTC. This sequence encodes CASSFGTGGYEQYF.

The chain recombines TRBV29-1 with TRBJ2-1; D is unresolved. From germline, CDR1 is SQVTM and CDR2 ANQGSEA. The CDR3 length is 11 residues. V was trimmed by 5 bases and J by 9 bases, leaving 11 bases between them. CDR3 amino acids: CSVTVAREQFF. The CDR3, as DNA: TGCAGCGTTACGGTAGCCCGTGAGCAGTTCTTC.

This clone was recorded once. The genes are TRBV5-1 and TRBJ2-4, with 9 bases aligning to TRBD1. CDR1 and CDR2 from the germline V gene are SGHRS and YFSETQ. Losses at the gene ends were 3 bases for V and 9 bases for J; bases not matched to a gene: 10. This CDR3 contains 15 residues. For the CDR3, the DNA is TGCGCCAGCAGCTGGACAGGGGTTACTGGAGGCATTCAGTACTTC. This encodes CASSWTGVTGGIQYF.

V gene TRBV19 combines with J gene TRBJ2-1; tentative D call: TRBD1 (5 bases). The CDR3 is 14 residues long. CDR1 LNHDA and CDR2 SQIVND come from the germline V gene (reference sequence). V shed 1 base and J shed 5 bases, with 9 bases lying between them. The chain's CDR3 is CASSIVGLNNEQFF. The CDR3 DNA sequence: TGTGCCAGTAGTATAGTGGGGCTAAACAATGAGCAGTTCTTC.

The chain links TRBV7-2 to TRBJ1-1; no firm D call. The CDR3 runs 13 residues. Trimming stripped 1 base from V and 9 bases from J, with 12 bases between. Germline CDR1 and CDR2: SGHTA and FQGNSA. Written as DNA, the CDR3 is TGTGCCAGCAGCTTAGGGGCAGGAGGTAAAGCTTTCTTT. This sequence encodes CASSLGAGGKAFF. The full variable domain, in which reference TRBV7-2 and TRBJ1-1 provide the parts outside the CDR3, is GAGVSQSPSNKVTEKGKDVELRCDPISGHTALYWYRQSLGQGLEFLIYFQGNSAPDKSGLPSDRFSAERTGGSVSTLTIQRTQQEDSAVYLCASSLGAGGKAFFGQGTRLTVV.

The rearrangement joins TRBV5-6 to TRBJ2-1, with no clear D. Trimming cost V 0 bases and J 9 bases, with 10 bases left between them. There are 13 residues in the CDR3. From germline, CDR1 is SGHDT and CDR2 YYEEEE. The CDR3 loop reads CASSLASRSEQFF. Here the CDR3 DNA reads TGTGCCAGCAGCTTGGCTTCCCGTAGTGAGCAGTTCTTC.